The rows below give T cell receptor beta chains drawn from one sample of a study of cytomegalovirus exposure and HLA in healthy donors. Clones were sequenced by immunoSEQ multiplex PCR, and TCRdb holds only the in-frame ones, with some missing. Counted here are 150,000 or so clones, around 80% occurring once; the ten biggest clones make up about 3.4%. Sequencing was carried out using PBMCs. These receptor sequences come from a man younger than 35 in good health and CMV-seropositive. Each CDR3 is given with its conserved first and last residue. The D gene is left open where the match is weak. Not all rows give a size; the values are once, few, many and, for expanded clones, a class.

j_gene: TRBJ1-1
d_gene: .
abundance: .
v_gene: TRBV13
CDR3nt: TGTGCCAGCAGCTTGCCGGGACAATCGGACACTGAAGCTTTCTTT
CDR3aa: CASSLPGQSDTEAFF

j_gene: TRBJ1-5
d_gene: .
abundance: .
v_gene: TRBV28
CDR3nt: TGTGCCAGCAGAAACAGGCTTTCTAACAATCAGCCCCAGCATTTT
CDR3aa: CASRNRLSNNQPQHF

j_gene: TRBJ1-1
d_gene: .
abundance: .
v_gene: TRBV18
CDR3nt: TGTGCCAGCTCACTTTTACGCCGGGGGGACGACACTGAAGCTTTCTTT
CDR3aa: CASSLLRRGDDTEAFF

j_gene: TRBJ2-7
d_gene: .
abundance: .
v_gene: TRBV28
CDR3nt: TGTGCCAGCAGTTTTGGACAGAGGAACTACGAGCAGTACTTC
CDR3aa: CASSFGQRNYEQYF

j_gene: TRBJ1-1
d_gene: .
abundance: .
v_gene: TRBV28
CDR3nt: TGTGCCAGCAGCCTTCCTTTAGCTGAAGCTTTCTTT
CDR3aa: CASSLPLAEAFF

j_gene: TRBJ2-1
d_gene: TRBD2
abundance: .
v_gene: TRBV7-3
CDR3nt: TGTGCCAGCAGCACGGGACTAGAATATGAGCAGTTCTTC
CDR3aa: CASSTGLEYEQFF

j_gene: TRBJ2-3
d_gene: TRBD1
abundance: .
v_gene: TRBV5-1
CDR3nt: TGCGCCAGCAGCCTGACAGGGGGCATCACAGATACGCAGTATTTT
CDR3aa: CASSLTGGITDTQYF

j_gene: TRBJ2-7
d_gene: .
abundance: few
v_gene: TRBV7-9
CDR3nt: TGTGCCAGCAGCCCCATCTACGAGCAGTACTTC
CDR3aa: CASSPIYEQYF

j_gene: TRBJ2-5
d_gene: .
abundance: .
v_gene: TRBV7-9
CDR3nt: TGTTCCAGCAGCTTTCAGAGGAAGACCCAGTACTTC
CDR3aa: CSSSFQRKTQYF

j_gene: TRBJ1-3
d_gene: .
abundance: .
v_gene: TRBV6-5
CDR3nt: TGTGCCAGCAGTTACGCCAGGAAGGGAAACACCATATATTTT
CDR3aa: CASSYARKGNTIYF

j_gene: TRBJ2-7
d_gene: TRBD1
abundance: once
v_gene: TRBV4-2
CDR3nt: TGTGCCAGCGGCCCTAGGGATCAGGGGGTCTACGAGCAGTACTTC
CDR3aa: CASGPRDQGVYEQYF